This entry lists 8 T cell receptor beta chains sequenced from one sample in a study of OX40 agonist ivuxolimab in advanced cancers. The table came from immunoSEQ multiplex PCR; TCRdb's copy has only in-frame clones and leaves some out. The data hold about 20,000 clones, with approximately 87% observed a single time. The sample here was CD4+ or CD8+ T cells sorted from blood, taken in a trial of the OX40 agonist ivuxolimab. These receptors originate from an adult with an advanced solid tumor such as melanoma, head and neck, liver or kidney cancer.

The chain combines TRBV6-6 with TRBJ2-5; D gene ambiguous. Judging by the DNA end, TRBJ2-7 fits better; the J call may be wrong. Germline V gene data show CDR1 as MNHNY and CDR2 as SVGAGI (reference sequence). This CDR3 has 13 residues. CDR3 region: CASSPISSYEQYF. The CDR3 nucleotides read TGTGCCAGCAGCCCTATAAGCTCCTACGAGCAGTACTTC.

The V and J genes are TRBV4-3 and TRBJ1-5, with a weak D call TRBD1 (5 bases). Between the trimmed V and J ends, which lost 0 bases and 3 bases, there was a span of 12 bases. The CDR3 length is 16 residues. Per germline, CDR1 LGHNA and CDR2 YSLEER. CDR3 amino acids: CASSQDWRTPNQPQHF. CDR3 nucleotides: TGCGCCAGCAGCCAAGATTGGAGGACACCCAATCAGCCCCAGCATTTT.

This clone has just one count. The rearrangement joins TRBV6-6 to TRBJ2-5; 11 bases map to TRBD2. CDR1 and CDR2 from the germline V gene are MNHNY and SVGAGI (reference sequence). V trimming: 3 bases; J trimming: 7 bases; junction bases outside the gene matches: 10. The CDR3 sequence is 16 residues long. The CDR3 spells CASSYLLAGGGGTQYF. CDR3 sequence (DNA): TGTGCCAGCAGTTATCTGCTAGCGGGAGGTGGTGGGACCCAGTACTTC.

The V call is TRBV27, the J call TRBJ2-1; D possibly corresponds to TRBD2 (5 bases). The CDR3 length is 15 residues. CDR1 MNHEY and CDR2 SMNVEV come from the germline V gene (reference sequence). V was shortened by 6 bases and J by 6 bases, with 18 bases between the two germline ends. The CDR3 region is CASRTRDNPANEQFF. The CDR3 nucleotides are TGTGCCAGCAGGACCCGGGATAACCCCGCCAATGAGCAGTTCTTC.

The chain is built from TRBV5-1 and TRBJ2-6; 9 bases agree with TRBD1. Looked up from germline, CDR1 is SGHRS and CDR2 is YFSETQ. The CDR3 runs to 19 residues. J gave up 0 bases and V 0 bases, and 7 bases lay outside the gene matches. The CDR3 loop is CASSLGIGDRVSGANVLTF. CDR3 nucleotide sequence: TGCGCCAGCAGCTTGGGAATCGGGGACAGGGTCTCTGGGGCCAACGTCCTGACTTTC.

The chain recombines TRBV4-3 with TRBJ2-7; weak D call: TRBD2 (6 bases). CDR3 length: 14 amino acids. Germline CDR1 reads LGHNA; CDR2 reads YSLEER. The V and J ends lost 1 base and 4 bases respectively, with 11 bases between them. The CDR3 region is CASSQGEGRYEQYF. CDR3 sequence (DNA): TGCGCCAGCAGCCAAGGGGAAGGGAGGTACGAGCAGTACTTC.

The V call is TRBV28, the J call TRBJ1-4; D is possibly TRBD1 (5 bases). CDR3 length: 14 residues. V shed 4 bases and J shed 7 bases, with 13 bases lying between them. Germline CDR1 is MDHEN and CDR2 is SYDVKM. The CDR3 sequence is CASSSRARGEKLFF. CDR3 coding DNA: TGTGCCAGCAGTTCCAGGGCGAGGGGTGAAAAACTGTTTTTT.

This chain joins TRBV19 and TRBJ2-7; D may match TRBD1 or TRBD2 (5 bases each). Germline V CDR1 and CDR2: LNHDA, SQIVND (reference sequence). Trimming shortened V by 5 bases and J by 3 bases, and 14 bases separated the two germline ends. There are 14 residues in the CDR3. CDR3 bases: TGTGCCAGTAGTCCCCCCGGGACGCACTACGAGCAGTACTTC. This sequence encodes CASSPPGTHYEQYF. Full variable domain (missing parts from reference TRBV19 and TRBJ2-7): DGGITQSPKYLFRKEGQNVTLSCEQNLNHDAMYWYRQDPGQGLRLIYYSQIVNDFQKGDIAEGYSVSREKKESFPLTVTSAQKNPTAFYLCASSPPGTHYEQYFGPGTRLTVT.